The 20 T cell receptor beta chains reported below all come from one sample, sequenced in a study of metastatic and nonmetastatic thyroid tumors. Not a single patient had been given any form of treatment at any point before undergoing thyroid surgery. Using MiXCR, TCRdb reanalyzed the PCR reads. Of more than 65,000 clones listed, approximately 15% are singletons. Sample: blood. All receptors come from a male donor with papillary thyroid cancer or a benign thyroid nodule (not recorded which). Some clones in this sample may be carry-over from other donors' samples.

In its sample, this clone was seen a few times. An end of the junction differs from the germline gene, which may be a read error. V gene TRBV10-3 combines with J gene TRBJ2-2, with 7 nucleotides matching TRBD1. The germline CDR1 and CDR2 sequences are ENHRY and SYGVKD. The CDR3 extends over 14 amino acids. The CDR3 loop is CAISGGGQSGELVF. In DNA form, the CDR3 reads TGTGCCATCAGTGGAGGGGGCCAGTCCGGGGAGCTGGTTTTT.

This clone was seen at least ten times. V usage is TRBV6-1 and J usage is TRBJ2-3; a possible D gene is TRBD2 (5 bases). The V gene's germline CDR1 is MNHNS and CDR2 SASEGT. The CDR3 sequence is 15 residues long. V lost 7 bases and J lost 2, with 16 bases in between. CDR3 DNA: TGTGCCAGCAAGGGAGAAAACGAGTTCACAGATACGCAGTATTTT. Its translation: CASKGENEFTDTQYF.

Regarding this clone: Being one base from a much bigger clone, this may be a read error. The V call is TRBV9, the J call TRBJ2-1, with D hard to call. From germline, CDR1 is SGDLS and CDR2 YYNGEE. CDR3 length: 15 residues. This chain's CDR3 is CACSVDTDGLNEQFF. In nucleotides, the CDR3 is TGTGCCTGCAGCGTAGATACGGACGGCCTCAATGAGCAGTTCTTC.

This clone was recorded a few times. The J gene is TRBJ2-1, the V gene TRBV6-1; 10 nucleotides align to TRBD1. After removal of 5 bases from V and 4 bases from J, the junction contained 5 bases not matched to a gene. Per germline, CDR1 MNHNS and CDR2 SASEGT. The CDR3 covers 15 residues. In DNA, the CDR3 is TGTGCCAGCAGTACGACAGGGGGCAGATACAATGAGCAGTTCTTC. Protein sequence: CASSTTGGRYNEQFF.

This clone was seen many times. The CDR3 DNA reads as TGCAGTGCTCGTAGCGGGATAAGCTCCTACGAGCAGTACTTC. This codes for CSARSGISSYEQYF. This sequence joins TRBV20-1 and TRBJ2-7; 8 positions agree with TRBD2. This CDR3 is 14 amino acids long. The ends lost 5 bases at V and 0 bases at J; junction bases unmatched: 6. CDR1 is DFQATT and CDR2 is SNEGSKA in the germline V gene (reference sequence).

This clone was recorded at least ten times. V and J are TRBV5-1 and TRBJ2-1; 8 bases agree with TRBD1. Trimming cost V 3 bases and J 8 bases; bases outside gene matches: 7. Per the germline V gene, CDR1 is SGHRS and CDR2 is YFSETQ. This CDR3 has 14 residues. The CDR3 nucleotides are TGCGCCAGCAGCTCGGGACAGGATCTTTATGAGCAGTTCTTC. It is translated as CASSSGQDLYEQFF.

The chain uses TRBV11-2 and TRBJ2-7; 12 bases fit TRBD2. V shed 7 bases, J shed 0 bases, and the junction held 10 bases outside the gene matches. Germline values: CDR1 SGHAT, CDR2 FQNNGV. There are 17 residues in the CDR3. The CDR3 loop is CASIPTPGLAGSYEQYF. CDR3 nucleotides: TGTGCCAGCATCCCGACTCCGGGACTAGCGGGCTCCTACGAGCAGTACTTC.

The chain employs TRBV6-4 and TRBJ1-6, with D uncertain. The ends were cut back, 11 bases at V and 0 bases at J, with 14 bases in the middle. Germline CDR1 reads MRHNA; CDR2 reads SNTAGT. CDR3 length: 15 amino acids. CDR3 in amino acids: CAGMAESSYNSPLHF. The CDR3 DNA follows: TGTGCCGGCATGGCAGAGAGCTCCTATAATTCACCCCTCCACTTT.

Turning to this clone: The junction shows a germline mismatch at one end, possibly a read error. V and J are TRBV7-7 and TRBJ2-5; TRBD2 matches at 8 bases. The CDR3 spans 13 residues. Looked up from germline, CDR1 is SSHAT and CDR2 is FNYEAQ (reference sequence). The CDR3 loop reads CASSFELAETQYF. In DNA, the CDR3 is TGTGCTAGCAGCTTCGAACTAGCGGAAACCCAGTACTTC.

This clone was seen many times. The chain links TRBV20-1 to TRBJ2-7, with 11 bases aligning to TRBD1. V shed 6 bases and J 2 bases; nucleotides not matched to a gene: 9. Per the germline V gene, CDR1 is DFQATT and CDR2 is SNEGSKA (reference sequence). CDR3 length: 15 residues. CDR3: CSAQKGTGGTYEQYF. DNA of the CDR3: TGCAGTGCACAAAAGGGGACAGGGGGAACCTACGAGCAGTACTTC.

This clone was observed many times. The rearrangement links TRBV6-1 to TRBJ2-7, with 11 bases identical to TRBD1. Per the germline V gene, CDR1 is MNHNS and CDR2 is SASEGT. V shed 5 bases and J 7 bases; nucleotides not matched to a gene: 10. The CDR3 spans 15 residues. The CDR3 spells CASSSPGQGVREQYF. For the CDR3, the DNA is TGTGCCAGCAGTTCCCCGGGACAGGGGGTGCGGGAGCAGTACTTC.

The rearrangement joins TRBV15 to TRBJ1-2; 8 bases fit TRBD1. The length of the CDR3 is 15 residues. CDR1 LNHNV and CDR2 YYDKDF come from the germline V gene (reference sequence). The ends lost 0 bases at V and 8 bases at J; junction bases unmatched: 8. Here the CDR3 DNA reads TGTGCCACCAGCAGAGATTTGGGGACAGGACTGGGCTACACCTTC. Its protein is CATSRDLGTGLGYTF.

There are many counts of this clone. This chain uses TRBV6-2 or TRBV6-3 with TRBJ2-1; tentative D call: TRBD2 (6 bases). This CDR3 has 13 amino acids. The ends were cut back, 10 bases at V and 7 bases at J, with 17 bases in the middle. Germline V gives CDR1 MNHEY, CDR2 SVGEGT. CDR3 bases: TGTGCCACCGATCCGGGGGAGGTGAATGAGCAGTTCTTC. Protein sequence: CATDPGEVNEQFF.

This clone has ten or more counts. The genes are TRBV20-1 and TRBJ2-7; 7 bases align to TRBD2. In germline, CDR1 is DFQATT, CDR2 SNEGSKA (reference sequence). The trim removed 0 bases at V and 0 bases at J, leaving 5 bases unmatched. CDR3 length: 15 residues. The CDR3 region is CSARDPAGDSYEQYF. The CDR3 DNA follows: TGCAGTGCTAGAGATCCGGCGGGAGACTCCTACGAGCAGTACTTC.

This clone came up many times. The CDR3 is CASSFGDTTDTQYF. The CDR3 nucleotides read TGTGCCAGCAGTTTCGGGGATACCACAGATACGCAGTATTTT. This sequence joins TRBV28 and TRBJ2-3, with D possibly matching TRBD2 (5 bases). Trimming shortened V by 3 bases and J by 2 bases, and 9 bases separated the two germline ends. The CDR3 sequence is 14 residues long. Germline V gene lookup returns CDR1 MDHEN and CDR2 SYDVKM.

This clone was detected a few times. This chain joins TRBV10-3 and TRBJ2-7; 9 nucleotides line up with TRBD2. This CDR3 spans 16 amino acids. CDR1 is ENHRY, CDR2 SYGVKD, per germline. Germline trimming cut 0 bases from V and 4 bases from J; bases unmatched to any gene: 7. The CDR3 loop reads CAISESPLAGEYEQYF. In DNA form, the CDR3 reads TGTGCCATCAGTGAGTCCCCTTTAGCGGGAGAATACGAGCAGTACTTC.

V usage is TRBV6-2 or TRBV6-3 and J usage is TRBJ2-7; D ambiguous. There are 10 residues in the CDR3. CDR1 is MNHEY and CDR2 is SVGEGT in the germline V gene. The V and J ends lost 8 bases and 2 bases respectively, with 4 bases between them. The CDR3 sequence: CASGTYEQYF. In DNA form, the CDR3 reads TGTGCCAGCGGAACCTACGAGCAGTACTTC.

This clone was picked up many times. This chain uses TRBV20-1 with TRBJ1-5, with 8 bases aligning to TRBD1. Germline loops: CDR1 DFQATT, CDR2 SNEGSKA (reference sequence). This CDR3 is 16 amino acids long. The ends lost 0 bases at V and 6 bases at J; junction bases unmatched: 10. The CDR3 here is CSARDFSGTGGQPQHF. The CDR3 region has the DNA TGCAGTGCTAGAGATTTTTCCGGGACAGGAGGTCAGCCCCAGCATTTT.

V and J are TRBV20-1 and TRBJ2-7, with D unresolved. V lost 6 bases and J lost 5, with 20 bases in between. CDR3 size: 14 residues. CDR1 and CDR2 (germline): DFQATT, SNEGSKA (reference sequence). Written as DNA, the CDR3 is TGCAGTGCCCTCCGGTACAGTGAAATTCACGAGCAGTACGTC. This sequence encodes CSALRYSEIHEQYV.

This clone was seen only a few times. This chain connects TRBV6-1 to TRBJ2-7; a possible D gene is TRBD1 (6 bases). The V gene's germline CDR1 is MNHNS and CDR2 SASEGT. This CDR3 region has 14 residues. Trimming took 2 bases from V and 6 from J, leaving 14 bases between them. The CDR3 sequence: CASSELGARLEQYF. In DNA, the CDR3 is TGTGCCAGCAGTGAATTGGGGGCGCGTCTCGAGCAGTACTTC.